These T cell receptor beta chains were read from a single sample in a study of shared clonotypes between healthy human individuals. Assay used: immunoSEQ multiplex PCR; TCRdb lists only in-frame clones, some missing. Found here are roughly 2,500,000 clones, roughly 93% of them singletons; the top ten hold roughly 0.36%. The specimen was naive CD4+ T cells from PBMCs. The receptors come from a man younger than 35 in good health. Some clones in this sample may be carry-over from other donors' samples. Each CDR3 is given with its conserved first and last residue. Fields, in order: V gene, J gene, D gene, clone size, CDR3 DNA, CDR3 protein. D genes are given only for firm matches. Rows may omit the clone size; those that give it use once, few, many or a size class.

V gene: TRBV27
J gene: TRBJ1-1
D gene: TRBD1
clone size: .
CDR3 DNA: TGTGCCAGCAGTTCTCTATTCAGGGGGATCACTGAAGCTTTCTTT
CDR3 protein: CASSSLFRGITEAFF

V gene: TRBV9
J gene: TRBJ2-1
D gene: .
clone size: .
CDR3 DNA: TGTGCCAGCAGCGTAGTCCCAGGTTCCTACAATGAGCAGTTCTTC
CDR3 protein: CASSVVPGSYNEQFF

V gene: TRBV14
J gene: TRBJ1-5
D gene: .
clone size: .
CDR3 DNA: TGTGCCAGCAGCCAAGGTGGGGCAACGGCCCAGCATTTT
CDR3 protein: CASSQGGATAQHF

V gene: TRBV5-1
J gene: TRBJ1-2
D gene: .
clone size: .
CDR3 DNA: TGCGCCAGCAGCTTGGAAGGGGGTTATGGCTACACCTTC
CDR3 protein: CASSLEGGYGYTF

V gene: TRBV28
J gene: TRBJ1-5
D gene: .
clone size: once
CDR3 DNA: TGTGCCAGCAGTTTTTCGGGGGGTGAGAGGGGTCAGCCCCAGCATTTT
CDR3 protein: CASSFSGGERGQPQHF

V gene: TRBV7-2
J gene: TRBJ2-1
D gene: TRBD2
clone size: .
CDR3 DNA: TGTGCCAGCAGCTTAGCTAGCGGGCAGTACAATGAGCAGTTCTTC
CDR3 protein: CASSLASGQYNEQFF

V gene: TRBV28
J gene: TRBJ1-5
D gene: .
clone size: .
CDR3 DNA: TGTGCCAGCAGTTTGGTCTCAGGGGTGAATCAGCCCCAGCATTTT
CDR3 protein: CASSLVSGVNQPQHF

V gene: TRBV11-2
J gene: TRBJ1-3
D gene: .
clone size: .
CDR3 DNA: TGTGCCAGCAGCTTCACCGCGGCAACTGGAAACACCATATATTTT
CDR3 protein: CASSFTAATGNTIYF

V gene: TRBV28
J gene: TRBJ2-2
D gene: .
clone size: once
CDR3 DNA: TGTGCCAGCAGTTTGTTCCGGACAGAGATCGGGGAGCTGTTTTTT
CDR3 protein: CASSLFRTEIGELFF

V gene: TRBV28
J gene: TRBJ1-1
D gene: .
clone size: .
CDR3 DNA: TGTGCCAGCCGGCTAGGGACATGGCGTGAAGCTTTCTTT
CDR3 protein: CASRLGTWREAFF

V gene: TRBV7-2
J gene: TRBJ2-5
D gene: TRBD2
clone size: .
CDR3 DNA: TGTGCCAGCAGGAAGAGACTAGCGGGGGATCAAGAGACCCAGTACTTC
CDR3 protein: CASRKRLAGDQETQYF

V gene: TRBV4-2
J gene: TRBJ2-1
D gene: TRBD2
clone size: .
CDR3 DNA: TGTGCCAGCAGCCAAGATCCAGGCCAGCGGGGAAACAATGAGCAGTTCTTC
CDR3 protein: CASSQDPGQRGNNEQFF

V gene: TRBV19
J gene: TRBJ2-3
D gene: TRBD2
clone size: .
CDR3 DNA: TGTGCCAGTAGTAACGGCGGGAGGGCGGGAGATACGCAGTATTTT
CDR3 protein: CASSNGGRAGDTQYF

V gene: TRBV5-5
J gene: TRBJ1-2
D gene: TRBD1
clone size: .
CDR3 DNA: TGTGCCAGCAGCTTGGGCCCGGGGACAGCAACTAACTATGGCTACACCTTC
CDR3 protein: CASSLGPGTATNYGYTF

V gene: TRBV18
J gene: TRBJ1-1
D gene: TRBD1
clone size: .
CDR3 DNA: TGTGCCAGCTCACCATCGGACAGGGCGGTCACTGAAGCTTTCTTT
CDR3 protein: CASSPSDRAVTEAFF

V gene: TRBV7-3
J gene: TRBJ2-5
D gene: TRBD2
clone size: .
CDR3 DNA: TGTGCCAGCAGCCAGGGACTAGCGGGAGGGTTGGAGACCCAGTACTTC
CDR3 protein: CASSQGLAGGLETQYF

V gene: TRBV29-1
J gene: TRBJ1-2
D gene: TRBD1
clone size: .
CDR3 DNA: TGCAGCGTTGAAGATCTACCGGACAGGGCCTATGGCTACACCTTC
CDR3 protein: CSVEDLPDRAYGYTF

V gene: TRBV28
J gene: TRBJ2-7
D gene: .
clone size: .
CDR3 DNA: TGTGCCAGCAGTTTAGGGGGGACGGTCGCCTACGAGCAGTACTTC
CDR3 protein: CASSLGGTVAYEQYF

V gene: TRBV10-3
J gene: TRBJ1-1
D gene: .
clone size: .
CDR3 DNA: TGTGCCATCAGCCCGGCACTGAGTGAAGCTTTCTTT
CDR3 protein: CAISPALSEAFF

V gene: TRBV28
J gene: TRBJ1-3
D gene: .
clone size: once
CDR3 DNA: TGTGCCAGCAGTTTATTGGGGCGAGGAGGATCTGGAAACACCATATATTTT
CDR3 protein: CASSLLGRGGSGNTIYF

V gene: TRBV5-1
J gene: TRBJ2-5
D gene: TRBD1
clone size: .
CDR3 DNA: TGCGCCAGCAGCGCTAGTGGGACAGCCGAGACCCAGTACTTC
CDR3 protein: CASSASGTAETQYF

V gene: TRBV28
J gene: TRBJ1-1
D gene: .
clone size: .
CDR3 DNA: TGTGCCAGCACCCCTAGTTCACGGGGGGGCCGACCCGAAGCTTTCTTT
CDR3 protein: CASTPSSRGGRPEAFF

V gene: TRBV6-6
J gene: TRBJ1-5
D gene: TRBD1
clone size: .
CDR3 DNA: TGTGCCAGCACCAGGGAGGGGGCGGGCGGTCAGCCCCAGCATTTT
CDR3 protein: CASTREGAGGQPQHF

V gene: TRBV9
J gene: TRBJ1-2
D gene: TRBD1
clone size: few
CDR3 DNA: TGTGCCAGCAGCCCCTTTCCGGGACAGGGGAGCTATGGCTACACCTTC
CDR3 protein: CASSPFPGQGSYGYTF

V gene: TRBV6-5
J gene: TRBJ2-1
D gene: TRBD1
clone size: .
CDR3 DNA: TGTGCCAGCAGTTCCGGGACAGGCTCCTACAATGAGCAGTTCTTC
CDR3 protein: CASSSGTGSYNEQFF

V gene: TRBV28
J gene: TRBJ1-1
D gene: TRBD1
clone size: once
CDR3 DNA: TGTGCCAGCAGTCAGGACAGGGTGAACACTGAAGCTTTCTTT
CDR3 protein: CASSQDRVNTEAFF

V gene: TRBV2
J gene: TRBJ2-2
D gene: .
clone size: .
CDR3 DNA: TGTGCCAGCAGGCTAGAGGGTATCGGGGAGCTGTTTTTT
CDR3 protein: CASRLEGIGELFF

V gene: TRBV6-6
J gene: TRBJ1-5
D gene: TRBD1
clone size: .
CDR3 DNA: TGTGCCAGCAATCGACAGGGCGGACAGCCCCAGCATTTT
CDR3 protein: CASNRQGGQPQHF

V gene: TRBV28
J gene: TRBJ1-2
D gene: .
clone size: .
CDR3 DNA: TGTGCCAGCAGGCTAAACGGGGGGAATGGCTACACCTTC
CDR3 protein: CASRLNGGNGYTF

V gene: TRBV7-3
J gene: TRBJ2-5
D gene: .
clone size: .
CDR3 DNA: TGTGCCAGCAGCTTAACGGGGGGGCCACAAGAGACCCAGTACTTC
CDR3 protein: CASSLTGGPQETQYF

V gene: TRBV18
J gene: TRBJ2-7
D gene: TRBD1
clone size: .
CDR3 DNA: TGTGCCAGCTCATTGGGACAGGGAGGTTACGAGCAGTACTTC
CDR3 protein: CASSLGQGGYEQYF

V gene: TRBV7-9
J gene: TRBJ1-6
D gene: TRBD1
clone size: .
CDR3 DNA: TGTGCCAGCGGATCTGGACAGGGAAATTCACCCCTCCACTTT
CDR3 protein: CASGSGQGNSPLHF

V gene: TRBV19
J gene: TRBJ2-1
D gene: .
clone size: .
CDR3 DNA: TGTGCCAGTAGTATATCTAGGACCCGGAATGAGCAGTTCTTC
CDR3 protein: CASSISRTRNEQFF

V gene: TRBV28
J gene: TRBJ2-1
D gene: .
clone size: .
CDR3 DNA: TGTGCCAGCAGCCTACTGTTAAATGAGCAGTTCTTC
CDR3 protein: CASSLLLNEQFF

V gene: TRBV18
J gene: TRBJ1-5
D gene: .
clone size: .
CDR3 DNA: TGTGCCAGCTCCCCCTCCGACAGCGTCGCGCCCCAGCATTTT
CDR3 protein: CASSPSDSVAPQHF

V gene: TRBV10-3
J gene: TRBJ2-3
D gene: TRBD1
clone size: once
CDR3 DNA: TGTGCCATCAGTGATAACAGGGGGCCAGATACGCAGTATTTT
CDR3 protein: CAISDNRGPDTQYF

V gene: TRBV29-1
J gene: TRBJ2-7
D gene: TRBD2
clone size: .
CDR3 DNA: TGCAGCGTTCGGACTAGGGTCGACTACGAGCAGTACTTC
CDR3 protein: CSVRTRVDYEQYF

V gene: TRBV30
J gene: TRBJ1-5
D gene: .
clone size: .
CDR3 DNA: TGTGCCTGGAGTCTTGGGCCCAGAGAGCCCCAGCATTTT
CDR3 protein: CAWSLGPREPQHF

V gene: TRBV28
J gene: TRBJ2-2
D gene: TRBD1
clone size: .
CDR3 DNA: TGTGCCAGCAGTCCCGGGACAGGGCGGACCGGGGAGCTGTTTTTT
CDR3 protein: CASSPGTGRTGELFF

V gene: TRBV25-1
J gene: TRBJ2-1
D gene: .
clone size: .
CDR3 DNA: TGTGCCAGCAGTGATCCTTCAGCGGAGGCCTACAATGAGCAGTTCTTC
CDR3 protein: CASSDPSAEAYNEQFF

V gene: TRBV2
J gene: TRBJ2-4
D gene: .
clone size: .
CDR3 DNA: TGTGCCGGGAAGGGTCTAGCCAAAAACATTCAGTACTTC
CDR3 protein: CAGKGLAKNIQYF

V gene: TRBV27
J gene: TRBJ2-1
D gene: TRBD1
clone size: .
CDR3 DNA: TGTGCCAGCAGTTTATGGCCGGGACAGGGAAACAATGAGCAGTTCTTC
CDR3 protein: CASSLWPGQGNNEQFF

V gene: TRBV9
J gene: TRBJ2-1
D gene: TRBD2
clone size: .
CDR3 DNA: TGTGCCAGCAGTGCCACCGGGACTATGACCTATGAGCAGTTCTTC
CDR3 protein: CASSATGTMTYEQFF

V gene: TRBV27
J gene: TRBJ1-2
D gene: .
clone size: once
CDR3 DNA: TGTGCCAGCAGTTTATTGATCTTCGAGTCATGGTATGGCTACACCTTC
CDR3 protein: CASSLLIFESWYGYTF

V gene: TRBV10-2
J gene: TRBJ1-2
D gene: TRBD1
clone size: .
CDR3 DNA: TGCGCCACCTCCCAGGGGGAGAGTGGCTACACCTTC
CDR3 protein: CATSQGESGYTF

V gene: TRBV29-1
J gene: TRBJ2-7
D gene: .
clone size: .
CDR3 DNA: TGCAGCGTGAACGACGGGGCGCTGCATTCCTACGAGCAGTACTTC
CDR3 protein: CSVNDGALHSYEQYF

V gene: TRBV11-3
J gene: TRBJ2-7
D gene: TRBD1
clone size: .
CDR3 DNA: TGTGCCAGCAGCAAAGGACAGGTGGGAGCGTACGAGCAGTACTTC
CDR3 protein: CASSKGQVGAYEQYF

V gene: TRBV11-3
J gene: TRBJ2-1
D gene: .
clone size: .
CDR3 DNA: TGTGCCAGCACCCTATCCGTCGGGAATGAGCAGTTCTTC
CDR3 protein: CASTLSVGNEQFF

V gene: TRBV2
J gene: TRBJ2-7
D gene: .
clone size: .
CDR3 DNA: TGTGCCAGACCTACATCAGTCCACTCCTACGAGCAGTACTTC
CDR3 protein: CARPTSVHSYEQYF

V gene: TRBV29-1
J gene: TRBJ2-3
D gene: .
clone size: .
CDR3 DNA: TGCAGCGTTTCCTCTAGCACAGATACGCAGTATTTT
CDR3 protein: CSVSSSTDTQYF